Below, 29 T cell receptor beta chains from the same sample are listed, as sequenced in a study of Graves' ophthalmopathy and Graves' hyperthyroidism. For repertoire sequencing, the TCR beta CDR3 regions were amplified from RNA transcripts. Second-round multiplex PCR came after a first-round RT-PCR that employed HTBI primers. TCRdb reprocessed the multiplex PCR reads with MiXCR, giving one entry per CDR3 protein. The repertoire consists of just over 400,000 distinct CDR3 sequences, with approximately 21% occurring once and the leading ten covering around 3%. Sequenced material: peripheral blood. Receptor source: a woman aged 18 to 35 with stable Graves' hyperthyroidism.

This clonotype has just a few counts. V is TRBV4-1 and J is TRBJ1-1; D is ambiguous. Germline assignment: CDR1 MGHRA and CDR2 YSYEKL. The CDR3 length is 14 residues. V gave up 0 bases and J gave up 1 base, with 6 bases separating them. The CDR3 reads CASSQDPGNTEAFF. The DNA of the CDR3 is TGCGCCAGCAGCCAAGATCCGGGGAACACTGAAGCTTTCTTT.

The chain is built from TRBV5-1 and TRBJ1-2; tentatively, D is TRBD1 (5 bases). Germline CDR1 is SGHRS and CDR2 is YFSETQ. The CDR3 runs 15 residues. The V gene lost 3 bases and the J gene lost 6 bases, with 18 bases spanning the gap. CDR3 nucleotide sequence: TGCGCCAGCAGCTGGGGGTCAGGTCGTTCAGATGGCTACACCTTC. Protein product: CASSWGSGRSDGYTF. Full variable domain (remainder filled in from reference TRBV5-1 and TRBJ1-2): KAGVTQTPRYLIKTRGQQVTLSCSPISGHRSVSWYQQTPGQGLQFLFEYFSETQRNKGNFPGRFSGRQFSNSRSEMNVSTLELGDSALYLCASSWGSGRSDGYTFGSGTRLTVV.

The J gene is TRBJ2-7, the V gene TRBV11-1; D is perhaps TRBD2 (5 bases). The CDR3 spans 19 residues. Germline assignment: CDR1 SGHAT and CDR2 FQDESV (reference sequence). Trimming removed 5 bases at V and 9 bases at J, with 35 bases between. Here the CDR3 reads CASSPLPDLGVLRIRGQYF. The CDR3 bases are TGTGCCAGCAGCCCGCTACCCGACCTCGGAGTCTTGCGTATTCGGGGGCAGTACTTC.

The sample holds a few counts of this clonotype. This chain links TRBV29-1 with TRBJ1-1; no definite D call. The V gene's germline CDR1 is SQVTM and CDR2 ANQGSEA. This CDR3 has 13 amino acids. Between the trimmed V and J ends, which lost 6 bases and 4 bases, there was a span of 15 bases. The CDR3 nucleotides read TGCAGCGTGTACCGGGCCGAGGGCACTGAAGCTTTCTTT. This encodes CSVYRAEGTEAFF.

This chain connects TRBV6-2 or TRBV6-3 to TRBJ1-1; D gene unclear. Germline V gene lookup returns CDR1 MNHEY and CDR2 SVGEGT. The CDR3 contains 13 residues. The germline V and J ends were trimmed by 7 bases and 6 bases, with 15 bases remaining between them. The CDR3 sequence is CASKEGGLAEAFF. In nucleotides, the CDR3 is TGTGCCAGCAAAGAAGGAGGGTTAGCTGAAGCTTTCTTT.

This clonotype was counted many times. This chain connects TRBV2 to TRBJ2-7, with TRBD1 matching 8 bases. J gave up 7 bases and V 4 bases, and 9 bases lay outside the gene matches. This CDR3 region has 14 residues. Germline V lookup: CDR1 SNHLY, CDR2 FYNNEI. CDR3 DNA sequence: TGTGCCAGCAGTGGTTCTCGACAGGGGCAGGAGCAGTACTTC. Its translation: CASSGSRQGQEQYF.

This clonotype occurred a few times. The CDR3 is CASTLGGGAVFAYGYTF. As DNA, the CDR3 is TGTGCCAGTACCCTCGGTGGGGGCGCGGTCTTTGCCTATGGCTACACCTTC. The chain has TRBV19 and TRBJ1-2; tentative D call: TRBD1 (6 bases). In germline, CDR1 is LNHDA, CDR2 SQIVND (reference sequence). The germline V and J ends were trimmed by 7 bases and 4 bases, with 25 bases remaining between them. The CDR3 runs to 17 residues.

This clonotype was detected many times. The chain links TRBV5-4 to TRBJ2-7; the D gene is possibly TRBD2 (6 bases). Germline V lookup: CDR1 SGHNT, CDR2 YYREEE (reference sequence). The CDR3 has 13 residues. V was pared by 4 bases and J by 4 bases, with 12 bases between. As DNA, the CDR3 is TGTGCCAGCAGCATCCCGGGAGTATACGAGCAGTACTTC. As protein: CASSIPGVYEQYF.

This clonotype was detected ten times or more. The rearrangement links TRBV20-1 to TRBJ2-7; TRBD1 aligns across 8 bases. CDR3 length: 14 amino acids. The germline CDR1 and CDR2 sequences are DFQATT and SNEGSKA (reference sequence). V lost 0 bases to trimming and J lost 4 bases; unmatched junction nucleotides: 5. CDR3 sequence (DNA): TGCAGTGCTAGAGATAGGGGGACAGGATACGAGCAGTACTTC. It specifies CSARDRGTGYEQYF.

This clonotype has a count of ten or more. The chain links TRBV29-1 to TRBJ1-2; 7 nucleotides line up with TRBD1. This CDR3 is built from 15 residues. With V trimmed by 8 bases and J by 1 base, 13 bases remained unmatched. Germline V gene data show CDR1 as SQVTM and CDR2 as ANQGSEA. CDR3 nucleotide sequence: TGCAGCCCCCAGGGGGGTACGACGAGTAACTATGGCTACACCTTC. This encodes CSPQGGTTSNYGYTF.

This clonotype was observed many times. The chain combines TRBV11-2 with TRBJ2-5; TRBD2 aligns across 8 bases. Trimming at V came to 2 bases and at J to 1 base, leaving 0 bases not matched to a gene. The CDR3 consists of 14 residues. The germline V gene encodes CDR1 SGHAT and CDR2 FQNNGV. The chain's CDR3 is CASSLRGGQETQYF. The CDR3 bases are TGTGCCAGCAGCTTACGGGGGGGCCAAGAGACCCAGTACTTC.

This clonotype was seen at least ten times. The chain recombines TRBV19 with TRBJ2-7; D possibly matches TRBD1 or TRBD2 (5 bases each). The germline gives CDR1 LNHDA, CDR2 SQIVND (reference sequence). The V end lost 0 bases, the J end lost 2 bases, and 11 bases lay between the germline ends. CDR3 length equals 15 residues. The CDR3 is CASSIDGDDAYEQYF. CDR3 nucleotides: TGTGCCAGTAGTATAGACGGGGACGACGCCTACGAGCAGTACTTC.

This clonotype was observed at least ten times. The chain employs TRBV12-3 or TRBV12-4 and TRBJ2-5, with D perhaps matching TRBD1 (5 bases). The CDR3 is made up of 14 amino acids. The V end lost 2 bases, the J end lost 6 bases, and 13 bases lay between the germline ends. CDR3 bases: TGTGCCAGCAGTTTACGGCAGGGTGGGAAGACCCAGTACTTC. It is translated as CASSLRQGGKTQYF.

At least ten counts were recorded for this clonotype. The chain links TRBV29-1 to TRBJ1-5; D perhaps matches TRBD1 (6 bases). Trimming stripped 6 bases from V and 6 bases from J, with 15 bases between. Germline V gene lookup returns CDR1 SQVTM and CDR2 ANQGSEA. The CDR3 runs 13 residues. The CDR3 bases are TGCAGCGTGACAGCGGGGGGCGGTCAGCCCCAGCATTTT. It yields the protein CSVTAGGGQPQHF.

In this sample, this clonotype turned up many times. J is TRBJ2-7 and V is TRBV2, with D perhaps matching TRBD2 (6 bases). The germline V and J ends were trimmed by 0 bases and 0 bases, with 15 bases remaining between them. The CDR3 is 17 residues long. Germline V CDR1 and CDR2: SNHLY, FYNNEI. DNA for the CDR3: TGTGCCAGCAGTGAAGCAATTTGGGGGGAAACCTCCTACGAGCAGTACTTC. Its translation is CASSEAIWGETSYEQYF.

The table lists this clonotype with many counts. The rearrangement joins TRBV7-8 to TRBJ2-2, with D unresolved. The germline gives CDR1 SGHVS, CDR2 FQNEAQ. This CDR3 spans 12 amino acids. The V gene lost 5 bases and the J gene lost 4 bases, with 5 bases spanning the gap. CDR3: CASSPATGELFF. The CDR3 coding sequence is TGTGCCAGCAGCCCAGCCACCGGGGAGCTGTTTTTT.

The sample holds a few counts of this clonotype. The chain joins TRBV12-3 or TRBV12-4 to TRBJ2-7, with D possibly matching TRBD1 (6 bases). The CDR3 contains 12 residues. V was shortened by 6 bases and J by 5 bases, with 11 bases between the two germline ends. The chain's CDR3 is CASSLGANEQYF. In nucleotides, the CDR3 is TGTGCCAGCAGCTTGGGGGCGAACGAGCAGTACTTC.

The table lists this clonotype with many counts. This chain links TRBV30 with TRBJ2-7; D not resolved. This CDR3 contains 11 residues. The germline V gene encodes CDR1 GTSNPN and CDR2 SVGIG (reference sequence). Trimming stripped 1 base from V and 5 bases from J, with 6 bases between. The CDR3 sequence: CAWSGVHEQYF. CDR3 DNA sequence: TGTGCCTGGAGTGGGGTTCACGAGCAGTACTTC.

This clonotype was counted between two and nine times. The CDR3 bases are TGTGCCAGCTCACCTGAGGACCCTACAGAGCAGTACTTC. Translating gives CASSPEDPTEQYF. J is TRBJ2-7 and V is TRBV18; D is ambiguous. In germline, CDR1 is KGHSH, CDR2 LQKENI. V was clipped by 3 bases and J by 7 bases, with 13 bases between them. The CDR3 is 13 amino acids.

This clonotype was seen more than once but under ten times. This chain links TRBV15 with TRBJ2-5, with a tentative D call TRBD2 (5 bases). Germline CDR1 reads LNHNV; CDR2 reads YYDKDF (reference sequence). This CDR3 contains 16 residues. V was clipped by 0 bases and J by 2 bases, with 13 bases between them. In DNA, the CDR3 is TGTGCCACCAGCAGAGAAGGAGGAGGCCAGCAAGAGACCCAGTACTTC. It translates to CATSREGGGQQETQYF.

This clonotype has a handful of counts. The chain uses TRBV5-1 and TRBJ2-5, with D perhaps TRBD1 or TRBD2 (5 bases each). CDR1 SGHRS and CDR2 YFSETQ come from the germline V gene. The V end was cut by 2 bases, the J end by 4 bases, with 9 bases between. The CDR3 has 13 amino acids. CDR3 sequence reads: CASSFRDGETQYF. The CDR3 nucleotides read TGCGCCAGCAGCTTCCGGGACGGAGAGACCCAGTACTTC.

This clonotype showed up just a few times. The V and J genes are TRBV27 and TRBJ1-1; possible D gene TRBD1, 5 bases. Germline-derived CDR1 and CDR2 are MNHEY and SMNVEV (reference sequence). This CDR3 has 12 residues. V was shortened by 2 bases and J by 7 bases, with 8 bases between the two germline ends. For the CDR3, the DNA is TGTGCCAGCAGTTTAGGGACGGGTGAAGCTTTCTTT. Encoded protein: CASSLGTGEAFF.

In this sample, this clonotype turned up many times. The chain carries TRBV5-1 and TRBJ2-5, with 9 positions matching TRBD1. Germline assignment: CDR1 SGHRS and CDR2 YFSETQ. V shed 3 bases and J 2 bases; nucleotides not matched to a gene: 5. The CDR3 loop spans 15 amino acids. The CDR3 here is CASSSLGQGQETQYF. In nucleotides, the CDR3 is TGCGCCAGCAGCTCGCTCGGACAGGGGCAAGAGACCCAGTACTTC.

Remarks on this clonotype: This clone may be a read error of a much larger clone one base away. The chain recombines TRBV20-1 with TRBJ2-7, with D perhaps matching TRBD1 (7 bases). Germline lookup yields CDR1 DFQATT and CDR2 SNEGSKA (reference sequence). The CDR3 is 14 residues long. The CDR3 DNA sequence: TGCATTGCTTATCAGGGGGGCTCCCTCTACGAGCAGTACTTC. Its protein is CIAYQGGSLYEQYF.

This clonotype was counted ten times or more. This sequence joins TRBV6-2 or TRBV6-3 and TRBJ2-7; D is ambiguous. Germline values: CDR1 MNHEY, CDR2 SVGEGT. The CDR3 runs 11 residues. The V gene lost 8 bases and the J gene lost 6 bases, with 11 bases spanning the gap. CDR3 amino acids: CASRSLGEQYF. In DNA form, the CDR3 reads TGTGCCAGCCGCAGTCTCGGCGAGCAGTACTTC.

This clonotype came up many times. The chain has TRBV7-6 and TRBJ2-4; D may be TRBD1 (5 bases). The CDR3 covers 14 residues. In germline, CDR1 is SGHVS, CDR2 FNYEAQ. Trimming stripped 1 base from V and 7 bases from J, with 11 bases between. The CDR3 nucleotides read TGTGCCAGCAGCTTAGATCAGGGTGGGAACATTCAGTACTTC. Translating gives CASSLDQGGNIQYF.

On this clonotype: A much larger clone differs from this one at a single base, so this may be a read error. This chain connects TRBV6-1 to TRBJ2-7; 9 nucleotides agree with TRBD1. The CDR3 sequence is 14 residues long. Germline V CDR1 and CDR2: MNHNS, SASEGT. CDR3 DNA: TGTGCCAGCAGTAGTGGGACAGGGTTCGACGAGCAGTGCTTC. It yields the protein CASSSGTGFDEQCF.

This clonotype was seen many times. The rearrangement uses TRBV30 and TRBJ2-7; TRBD1 is a possible D gene (5 bases). This CDR3 region has 14 residues. The V and J ends lost 0 bases and 5 bases respectively, with 14 bases between them. The germline CDR1 and CDR2 sequences are GTSNPN and SVGIG (reference sequence). Written as DNA, the CDR3 is TGTGCCTGGAGTGTTCAGGGCACTCACCACGAGCAGTACTTC. Protein product: CAWSVQGTHHEQYF.

At least ten counts were recorded for this clonotype. The V call is TRBV10-3, the J call TRBJ1-1, with no clear D. The CDR3 length is 11 residues. V was cut by 3 bases and J by 5 bases, with 4 bases left in between. Germline V gene lookup returns CDR1 ENHRY and CDR2 SYGVKD. CDR3 loop: CAISDGTEAFF. In DNA form, the CDR3 reads TGTGCCATCAGTGACGGGACTGAAGCTTTCTTT.